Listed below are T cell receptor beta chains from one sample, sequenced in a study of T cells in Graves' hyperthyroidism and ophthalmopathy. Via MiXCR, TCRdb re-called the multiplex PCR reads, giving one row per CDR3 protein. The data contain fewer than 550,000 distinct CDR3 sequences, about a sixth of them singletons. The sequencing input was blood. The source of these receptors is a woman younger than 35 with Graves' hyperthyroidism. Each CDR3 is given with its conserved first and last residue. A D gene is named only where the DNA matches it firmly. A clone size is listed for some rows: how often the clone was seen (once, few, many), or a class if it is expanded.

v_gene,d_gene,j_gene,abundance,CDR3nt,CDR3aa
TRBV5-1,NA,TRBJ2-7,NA,TGCGCCAGCAGCAAAGAAGGTGTCCACGAGCAGTACTTC,CASSKEGVHEQYF
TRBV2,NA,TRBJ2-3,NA,TGTGCCAGCAGTGAATGGTTCGGGGTTGGAGATACGCAGTATTTT,CASSEWFGVGDTQYF
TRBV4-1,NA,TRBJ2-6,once,TGCGCCAGCAGCCAGGTTAGGGGTTCTGGGGCCAACGTCCTGACTTTC,CASSQVRGSGANVLTF
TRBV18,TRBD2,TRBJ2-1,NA,TGTGCCAGCTCACCACGCTGGCTAGCGGGGGGAAAAGATGAGCAGTTCTTC,CASSPRWLAGGKDEQFF
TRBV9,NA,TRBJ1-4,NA,TGTGCCAGCAGCGTTGGCAGGGAGGCAACTAATGAAAAACTGTTTTTT,CASSVGREATNEKLFF
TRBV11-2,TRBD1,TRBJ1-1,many,TGTGCCAGCAGCCCCCGACAGGGGGCCAGGGTCACTGAAGCTTTCTTT,CASSPRQGARVTEAFF
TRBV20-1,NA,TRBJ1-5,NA,TGCAGTGCTAGGGGGGAATTTAGCAATCAGCCCCAGCATTTT,CSARGEFSNQPQHF
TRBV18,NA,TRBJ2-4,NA,TGTGCCAGCTCACCAACCGTCCAGGTGAATCAGTACTTC,CASSPTVQVNQYF
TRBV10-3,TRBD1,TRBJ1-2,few,TGTGCCGCCATGTGGGGACAGGGGCTTCCTACGGGCTATGGCTACACCTTC,CAAMWGQGLPTGYGYTF
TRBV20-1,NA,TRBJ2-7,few,TGCAGTGCTAACAGGGAGTCGAGAGAGCAGTACTTC,CSANRESREQYF
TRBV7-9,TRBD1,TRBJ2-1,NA,TGTGCCAGCAGCTACTTGACAGGGGGCGAAACCTACAATGAGCAGTTCTTC,CASSYLTGGETYNEQFF
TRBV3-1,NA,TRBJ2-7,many,TGTGCCAGCAGCCAAGATCTTAGGGTTTACCACGAGCAGTACTTC,CASSQDLRVYHEQYF
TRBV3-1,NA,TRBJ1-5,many,TGTGCCAGCAGCCAAGCCGGACAGCGCAATCAGCCCCAGCATTTT,CASSQAGQRNQPQHF
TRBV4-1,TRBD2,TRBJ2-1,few,TGCGCCAGCAGCCAAGAGACTAGCGGAGCCTACAATGAGCAGTTCTTC,CASSQETSGAYNEQFF
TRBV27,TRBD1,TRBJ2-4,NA,TGTGCCAGCACTCCCATGGGGACAGGGCTCAAAAACATTCAGTACTTC,CASTPMGTGLKNIQYF
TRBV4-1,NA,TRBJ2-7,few,TGCGCCAGCAGCCAAGAAGGACGCAGCTACGAGCAGTACTTC,CASSQEGRSYEQYF
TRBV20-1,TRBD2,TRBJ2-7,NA,TGCAGTGCTAGAGTAGCGGGGGACTACGAGCAGTACTTC,CSARVAGDYEQYF
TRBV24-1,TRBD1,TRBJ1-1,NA,TGTGCCACCAGTGATTTTTTATGGTCGGCCTACGAACACAGACAGGGGAACACTGAAGCTTTCTTT,CATSDFLWSAYEHRQGNTEAFF
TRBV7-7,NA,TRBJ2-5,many,TGTGCTAGCAGCTTCAACGTCGGGGCTGAGACCCAGTACTTC,CASSFNVGAETQYF
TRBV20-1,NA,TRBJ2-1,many,TGCAGTGCTAGGATTCCGGGTGGCAATGAGCAGTTCTTC,CSARIPGGNEQFF
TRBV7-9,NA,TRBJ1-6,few,TGTGCCAGCAGCTTAGATGGGGGTTATAATTCACCCCTCCACTTT,CASSLDGGYNSPLHF
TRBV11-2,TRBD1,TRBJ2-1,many,TGTGCCAGCAGCCCCGACAGGGTGGAATCGGGACAGCAGTTCTTC,CASSPDRVESGQQFF
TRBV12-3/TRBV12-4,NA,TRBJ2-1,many,TGTGCCAGCAGTTTAAACATCAATGAGCAGTTCTTC,CASSLNINEQFF
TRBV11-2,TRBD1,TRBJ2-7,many,TGTGCCAGCAGCCAGCGGACAGGGATTAACGAGCAGTACTTC,CASSQRTGINEQYF
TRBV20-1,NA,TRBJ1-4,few,TGCAGTGCGGGTGGGGGATTTAATGAAAAACTGTTTTTT,CSAGGGFNEKLFF
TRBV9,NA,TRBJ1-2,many,TGTGCCAGCAGCGTAGAAGAAAACTATGGCTACACCTTC,CASSVEENYGYTF
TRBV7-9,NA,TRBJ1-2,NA,TGTGCCAGCAGCAACACCAGGGCCCTGAACTATGGCTACACCTTC,CASSNTRALNYGYTF
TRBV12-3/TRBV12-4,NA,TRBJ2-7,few,TGTGCCAGCAGTTTAGCAGGGGCACGGTACGAGCAGTACTTC,CASSLAGARYEQYF
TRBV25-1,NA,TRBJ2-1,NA,TGTGCCAGCAGTGGGGGGTCAAATGAGCAGTTCTTC,CASSGGSNEQFF
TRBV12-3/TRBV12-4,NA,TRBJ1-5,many,TGTGCCAACAGCCGCCCCAGGGAGGGTCAGCCCCAGCATTTT,CANSRPREGQPQHF
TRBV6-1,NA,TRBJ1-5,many,TGTGCCAGCAGTTTAACCGGGACGGGGACAACGCCCCAGCATTTT,CASSLTGTGTTPQHF
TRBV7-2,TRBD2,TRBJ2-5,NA,TGTGCCAGCAGCACGACCCGGACTAGCGGGAGAAAGACCCAGTACTTC,CASSTTRTSGRKTQYF
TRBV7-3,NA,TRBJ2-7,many,TGTGCCAGCAGCTTATTTGGGGAGAAGGTCTACGAGCAGTACTTC,CASSLFGEKVYEQYF
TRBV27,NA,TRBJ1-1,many,TGTGCCAGCAGTTTATGGGGGACATCACAGGAAGCTTTCTTT,CASSLWGTSQEAFF
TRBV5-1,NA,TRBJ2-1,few,TGCGCCAGCAGCTTGAAGGGGGATGAGCAGTTCTTC,CASSLKGDEQFF
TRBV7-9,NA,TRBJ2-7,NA,TGTACCAGCAGCTTCCCTGGAGCCTCCTACGAGCAGTACTTC,CTSSFPGASYEQYF
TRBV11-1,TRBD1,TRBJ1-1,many,TGTGCCAGCAGCCACGACAGGGAATTTTCGAACACTGAAGCTTTCTTT,CASSHDREFSNTEAFF
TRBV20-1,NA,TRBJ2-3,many,TGCAGTGCTCCACAGGGGGCCGGGACTAGCGGCACAGATACGCAGTATTTT,CSAPQGAGTSGTDTQYF
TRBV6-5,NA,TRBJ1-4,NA,TGTGCCAGCAGTTACGAAGGGATAGGACAGGAAAAACTGTTTTTT,CASSYEGIGQEKLFF
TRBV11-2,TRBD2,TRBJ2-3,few,TGTGCCGGCAGCCCAACGGGGGGGGGCGGCACAGATACGCAGTATTTT,CAGSPTGGGGTDTQYF
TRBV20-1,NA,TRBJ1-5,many,TGCAGTGCTAGACCGGGTTTAATTAGCAATCAGCCCCAGCATTTT,CSARPGLISNQPQHF
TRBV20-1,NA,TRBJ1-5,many,TGCAGTGCTAGAGAGCTAGGGAGCAATCAGCCCCAGCATTTT,CSARELGSNQPQHF
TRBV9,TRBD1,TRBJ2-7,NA,TGTGCCAGCAGCGTAGCTACGACAGGGAAGCTATACGAGCAGTACTTC,CASSVATTGKLYEQYF
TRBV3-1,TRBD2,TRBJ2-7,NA,TGTGCCAGCAGCCAAAAAGCGGGAGGGCAAGGCGAGCAGTACTTC,CASSQKAGGQGEQYF
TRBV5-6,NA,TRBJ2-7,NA,TGTGCCAGCAGCTTACCGACAGGTTCGGGTGAGCAGTACTTC,CASSLPTGSGEQYF
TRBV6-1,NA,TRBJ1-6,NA,TGTGCCAGCACCCCCCGGGGTAGCAATTCACCCCTCCACTTT,CASTPRGSNSPLHF
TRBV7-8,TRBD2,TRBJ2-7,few,TGTGCCAGCGGCTTGGGGACTAGCGGGGGGGCCAAAGCCTACGAGCAGTACTTC,CASGLGTSGGAKAYEQYF
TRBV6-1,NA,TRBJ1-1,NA,TGTGCCAGCACCCCGGGCGGGCAGAACACTGGAGCTTTCTTT,CASTPGGQNTGAFF
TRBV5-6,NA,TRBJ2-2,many,TGTGCCAGCAGCGCCGGGCTCCGATACACCGGGGAGCTGTTTTTT,CASSAGLRYTGELFF
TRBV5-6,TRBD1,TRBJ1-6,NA,TGTGCCAGCAGCAATCCGGGACAGTATAATTCACCCCTCCACTTT,CASSNPGQYNSPLHF